The source of this TCR beta chain is a study of blood T cell repertoires in COVID-19. For the study at large: COVID-19 samples collected from the United States, Italy and Spain covered acute and convalescent phases.

Sequencing used immunoSEQ multiplex PCR; TCRdb keeps in-frame clones, though not all of them. The sample has more than 200,000 clones; approximately 90% are singletons. CDR3 length: 16 residues. Germline CDR1 reads MDHEN; CDR2 reads SYDVKM. The V end was cut by 3 bases, the J end by 8 bases, with 17 bases between. The chain is built from TRBV28 and TRBJ1-6; D gene ambiguous. This TCR came from a man aged 25 to 45 with COVID-19, enrolled during active disease. The sequencing input was peripheral blood. CDR3 sequence reads: CASSFPRPTRDSPLHF. CDR3 DNA: TGTGCCAGCAGTTTCCCGCGGCCAACTCGGGATTCACCCCTCCACTTT.